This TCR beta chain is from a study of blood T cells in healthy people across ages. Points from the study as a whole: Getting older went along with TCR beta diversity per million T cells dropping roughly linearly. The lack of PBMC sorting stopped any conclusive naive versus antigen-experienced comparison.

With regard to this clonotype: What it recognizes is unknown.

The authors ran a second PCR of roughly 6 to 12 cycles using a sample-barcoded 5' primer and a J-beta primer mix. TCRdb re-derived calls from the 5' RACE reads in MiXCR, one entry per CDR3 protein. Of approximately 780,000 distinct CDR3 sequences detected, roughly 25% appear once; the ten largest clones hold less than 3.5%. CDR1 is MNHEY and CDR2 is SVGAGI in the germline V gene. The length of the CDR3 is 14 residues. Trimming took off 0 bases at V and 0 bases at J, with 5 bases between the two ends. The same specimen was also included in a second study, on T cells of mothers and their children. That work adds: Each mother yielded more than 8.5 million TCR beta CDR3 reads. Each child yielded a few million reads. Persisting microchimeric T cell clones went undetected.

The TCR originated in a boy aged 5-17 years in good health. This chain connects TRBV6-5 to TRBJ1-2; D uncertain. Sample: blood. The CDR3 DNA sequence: TGTGCCAGCAGTTACTCCAGGACTAACTATGGCTACACCTTC. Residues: CASSYSRTNYGYTF.